The entry below describes one T cell receptor (beta chain). This clone appeared once. Its antigen is currently not known. No clone much larger than this one lies a single base away; base qualities are absent. This sample is drawn from a study of cytomegalovirus exposure and HLA in healthy donors (dated by TCRdb to about 2017). Looking at the study overall: An earlier analysis of approximately 640 of the donors reported approximately 290 Gb of sequence data and approximately 110 million unique TCR beta sequences from 150 million to 200 million T cells. An early release covering roughly 640 HLA-typed donors comprised 250 to 350 gigabases of sequencing data and about 90 million unique TCR sequences. Among the roughly 370 genotyped donors, approximately 77% belonged to the genetic ancestry cluster associated with self-reported Caucasian donors. The study was designed to test whether signatures of past pathogen exposure could be identified by cataloging public T cell receptors. The T cell repertoires of 700 or so subjects were profiled by immunosequencing and related to cytomegalovirus serostatus. In addition to the first cohort of approximately 670 subjects, a separate validation cohort of over 90 different subjects was used. To predict cytomegalovirus infection status, the study combined high-throughput TCR immunosequencing, statistical association of individual TCRs with disease status, and machine learning. A later analysis re-examined previously published TCR beta repertoires from about 700 donors and added high-resolution HLA genotyping to investigate patterns of TCR occurrence. Rather than drawing on any new phenotypic data, the later analysis identified candidate immune exposures from TCR beta sequences and the way those sequences occurred across donors. An earlier analysis of 500 to 650 of the donors applied high-throughput TCR beta sequencing to assess whether each TCR beta V gene segment acted as functional or pseudogenic. Donor age, sex, ethnicity and CMV serostatus were compiled together with the repertoire data. Genome-wide SNP genotypes for about 60% of the roughly 700 donors were used in a later genetic analysis, which treated that subset as a discovery cohort. All discovery cohort repertoires had been generated on a single sequencing platform. Both class I and class II loci were covered by HLA typing, at four-digit resolution. The number of donors typed differed by locus, with roughly 629-640 for A, B, C, DRB1 and DQB1, roughly 520 for DQA1, approximately 570 for DPA1, and roughly 450 for DPB1. Four to six DR-DQ haplotypes were handled as single units for association and clustering, since linkage in the cohort was strong. Across some 400 genotyped donors of the cohort, an average of about 240,000 unique TCR beta nucleotide sequences per donor were sequenced, and roughly 20% of those sequences were non-productive.

The investigation overall reported the following: A later analysis reported that several top co-occurrence clusters appeared linked to parvovirus B19, influenza, CMV and Epstein-Barr virus. A later genetic analysis reported fewer N-insertions in productive TCRs among donors in an Asian-associated ancestry cluster than the roughly 720-donor mean. In an earlier analysis of some 640 of the donors, most TCR beta V segments were observed in productive rearrangements about 90% or about 30% of the time, broadly matching IMGT annotations. Cytomegalovirus status was reported to be diagnosed by the classifier with high specificity and sensitivity in both the original and validation cohorts. The authors suggested that the approach could potentially be generalized to other disease states and immunological phenotypes. Some IMGT-functional V segments, including TRBV6-2 and TRBV6-3, could not be distinguished by the 87-base-pair reads and were therefore excluded. In a later analysis, some 17,000 TCR beta sequences were associated with specific HLA alleles at a false discovery rate of 0.05. For the cohort, immune exposure information was limited to CMV serostatus. In the study, roughly 160 TCR beta chains were listed as associated with cytomegalovirus. A later genetic analysis associated a missense DCLRE1C variant with V-gene and J-gene trimming of TCR beta chains, and an independent cohort replicated the association. In this cohort, only TCR beta chains were sequenced, and detectable features were limited by the absence of alpha or paired-chain data. Most TCR sequences were observed very rarely across donors, whereas some public TCRs were present in many individuals. Presence/absence analyses assumed roughly uniform sequencing depth across donors, an assumption that may not hold. A cluster of highly shared sequence variants was judged likely to represent a technical artifact of the sequencing pipeline. Some 15 rarely observed V segments, including chromosome 9 orphons, were excluded from the earlier analysis of several hundred of the donors because counts were too low. When HLA alleles, especially DR and DQ, strongly co-occurred, TCR associations were difficult to assign to individual alleles. According to a later analysis, most CMV-associated TCR beta chains appeared to be HLA-restricted, and the HLA associations seemed to be driven largely by CMV exposure. A later analysis found that TCR association rates varied across HLA loci, with DRB1 alleles showing the most associated TCRs and HLA-C alleles the fewest. A further reported finding was that TCR beta sequences accurately predicted the HLA-A and HLA-B alleles for most subjects in the first cohort. In a later analysis, HLA-associated TCR beta chains were found to be more clonally expanded and to have lower generation probabilities than equally common non-associated chains. Correlated functional status among segregating V segments might be attributable to linkage disequilibrium, but an unknown experimental factor could not be ruled out. Because HLA typing was missing for some donors at each locus, association tests included only the typed subset. A few of the identified cytomegalovirus-associated TCR beta chains were confirmed in vitro to be specific for cytomegalovirus antigens.

The cohort consisted of 666 healthy bone marrow donors. At the time of sampling, every cohort member was nominally healthy, though immune exposures that went unrecorded were likely present. The donor was CMV seronegative and belonged to the group of more than 300 seronegative cohort members. A peripheral blood sample was collected from each donor, and TCR beta sequencing was performed on peripheral blood mononuclear cells. Genomic DNA extraction from the blood cell samples was performed with the Qiagen DNeasy Blood Extraction Kit. Library preparation employed the immunoSEQ multiplex PCR assay. The multiplex PCR relied on a mix of 60 forward primers for TCR Vbeta segments and 13 reverse primers for TCR Jbeta segments. The CDR3 region of rearranged TCR beta genes was amplified from genomic DNA by a multiplex PCR assay. The Illumina HiSeq System was used to sequence the amplified TCR beta libraries as 87-base-pair reads. The original pipeline was this. In a later analysis, about 80 million unique TCR beta chains were counted across the approximately 670 repertoires, and approximately 11 million of these chains were shared by at least two donors. Raw reads were error-corrected and collapsed into unique sequences by a nearest-neighbor algorithm in which closely related sequences were merged to remove PCR and sequencing errors. To assign V, D and J gene segments, CDR3 sequences were aligned to IMGT reference sequences. For a sequence to be retained, a match of at least six nucleotides to both a V gene segment and a J gene segment was required. Rearrangements were classified as productive when the CDR3 lacked stop codons and remained in frame with V and J, and all other rearrangements were classified as non-productive. CDR3 was defined according to IMGT convention as the region running from the second conserved V-encoded cysteine to the conserved J-encoded phenylalanine. Sequences without an unambiguous match to a single V gene segment were excluded from the earlier analysis of a few hundred of the donors. An earlier analysis of just under 600 of the donors called V segments functional above 56.7% productive rearrangements and segregating when the between-donor standard deviation exceeded 5%. To diagnose cytomegalovirus status from the catalog of TCR beta chain sequences, a statistical classification framework was built. In a later analysis, V and J genes were assigned by comparing TCR nucleotide sequences against IMGT/GENE-DB human TR gene sequences. The TCRdist pipeline was used in a later analysis to assign CDR3 sequences and most-parsimonious VDJ recombination scenarios. In a later analysis, every TCR beta chain was defined by the combination of its CDR3 amino acid sequence and its V-gene family, and reads without a unique V-gene family were dropped. A later analysis removed several hundred highly shared, low-generation-probability nucleotide sequences to deal with suspected cross-contamination and a sequencing artifact. In a later analysis, a clonal expansion index for each public chain was calculated from normalized within-repertoire ranks of inferred template counts. A later analysis computed generation probabilities with a VDJ recombination model fitted to out-of-frame rearrangements, and checked the results against IGoR. A later analysis scored TCR-TCR, TCR-HLA and TCR-CMV co-occurrence with hypergeometric tests, applying a repertoire-size bias correction to TCR pairs. In a later analysis, false discovery rates were estimated by permuting HLA or CMV assignments 20 times. A later analysis grouped co-occurring TCRs with DBSCAN, adding TCRdist sequence similarity when clustering within HLA-allele-positive subsets. For co-occurrence clustering, repertoires with fewer than 30,000 or more than 120,000 public chains were excluded, along with four to six repertoires with anomalous nucleotide sharing. In TCRdb, the immuneACCESS table is reduced to in-frame sequences with V and J assigned. These tables do not hold every clone; where another copy was compared, an unresolved V gene accounts for under half, and the others remain unexplained. For V, J and clone size, that table is used; D and trimming come from the DNA. The sample data list approximately 150,000 clones, and 75% to 85% of these were observed just once. The top ten clonotypes cover approximately 4.5% of the sample.

Taken from cysteine to phenylalanine, the CDR3 has 23 residues. CDR3 DNA only is kept here, 69 bases in frame from base 1. Trimming accounts for 0 bases at V and 7 bases at J, while the number of junction bases matched to no gene is 29. In the germline V gene, CDR1 corresponds to LGHNT and CDR2 to FRNRAP. The chain is assembled from TRBV12-5 and TRBJ2-1, with TRBD1 matching 8 junction bases. Sequencing was performed on PBMCs. This receptor was identified in a man aged 30-40 years in good health and CMV-seronegative. The CDR3 in this case is CASGLVNSGTGSFGSDAANEQFF. Here is the DNA: TGTGCTAGTGGTTTGGTAAACTCAGGGACAGGCTCTTTTGGGTCCGACGCGGCGAATGAGCAGTTCTTC.